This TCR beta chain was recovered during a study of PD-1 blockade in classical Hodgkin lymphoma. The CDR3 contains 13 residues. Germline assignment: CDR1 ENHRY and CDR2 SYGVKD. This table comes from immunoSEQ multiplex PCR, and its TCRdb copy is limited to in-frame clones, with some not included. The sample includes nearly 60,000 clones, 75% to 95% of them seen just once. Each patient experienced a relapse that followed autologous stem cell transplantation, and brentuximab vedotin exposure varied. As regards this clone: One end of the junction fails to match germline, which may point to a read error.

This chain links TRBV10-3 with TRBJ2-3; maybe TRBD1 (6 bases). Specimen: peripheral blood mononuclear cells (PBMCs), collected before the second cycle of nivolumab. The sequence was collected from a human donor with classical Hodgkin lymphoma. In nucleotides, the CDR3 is TGTGCCATCAGCCCGTTGGGGGCCGATATGCAGTATTTT. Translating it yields CAISPLGADMQYF.